This T cell receptor beta chain was observed in a study of T cell repertoires in cytomegalovirus infection. The CDR3 consists of 13 residues. CDR1 LNHDA and CDR2 SQIVND come from the germline V gene (reference sequence). Trimming removed 2 bases at V and 7 bases at J, with 9 bases between. TCRdb independently ran MiXCR on the reads; one entry per CDR3 protein. The sample has roughly 990,000 distinct CDR3 sequences, roughly 30% seen once. Notes on this clonotype: Its specificity is unknown.

This rearrangement joins TRBV19 to TRBJ1-5; D is unresolved. This specimen was cultured CD8+ T cells from PBMCs, taken from culture after CMV antigen stimulation. This TCR came from a human donor in good health (CMV status not recorded). Some clones in this sample may be carry-over from other donors' samples. CDR3 sequence: CASSIKRRQPQHF. DNA of the CDR3: TGTGCCAGTAGTATAAAGCGACGACAGCCCCAGCATTTT.